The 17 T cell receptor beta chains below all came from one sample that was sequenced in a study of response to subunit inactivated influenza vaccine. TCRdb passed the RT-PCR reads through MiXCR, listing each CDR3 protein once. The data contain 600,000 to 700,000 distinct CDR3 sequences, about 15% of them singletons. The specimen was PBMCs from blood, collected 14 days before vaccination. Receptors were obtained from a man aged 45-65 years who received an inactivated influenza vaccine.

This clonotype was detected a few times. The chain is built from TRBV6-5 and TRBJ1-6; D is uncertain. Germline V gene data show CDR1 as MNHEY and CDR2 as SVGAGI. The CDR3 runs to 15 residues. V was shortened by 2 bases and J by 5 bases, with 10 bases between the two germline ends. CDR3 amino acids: CASSYPPSDNSPLHF. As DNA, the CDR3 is TGTGCCAGCAGTTACCCCCCTTCAGATAATTCACCCCTCCACTTT.

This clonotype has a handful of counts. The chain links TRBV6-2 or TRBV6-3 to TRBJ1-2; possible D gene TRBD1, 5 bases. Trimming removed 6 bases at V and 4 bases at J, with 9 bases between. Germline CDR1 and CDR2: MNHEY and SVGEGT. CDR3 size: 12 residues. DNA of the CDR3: TGTGCCAGCAGAGACAGTCGCTATGGCTACACCTTC. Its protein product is CASRDSRYGYTF.

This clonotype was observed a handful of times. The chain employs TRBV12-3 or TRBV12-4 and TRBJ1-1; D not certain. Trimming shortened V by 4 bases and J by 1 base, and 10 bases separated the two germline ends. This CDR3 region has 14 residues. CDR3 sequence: CASSWYGQNTEAFF. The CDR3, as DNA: TGTGCCAGCAGTTGGTACGGGCAGAACACTGAAGCTTTCTTT.

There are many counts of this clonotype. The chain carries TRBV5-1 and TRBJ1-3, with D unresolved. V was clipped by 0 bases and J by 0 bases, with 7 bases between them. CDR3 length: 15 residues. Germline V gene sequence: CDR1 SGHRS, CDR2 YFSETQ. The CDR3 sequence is CASSLEAPSGNTIYF. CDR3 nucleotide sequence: TGCGCCAGCAGCTTGGAGGCACCCTCTGGAAACACCATATATTTT.

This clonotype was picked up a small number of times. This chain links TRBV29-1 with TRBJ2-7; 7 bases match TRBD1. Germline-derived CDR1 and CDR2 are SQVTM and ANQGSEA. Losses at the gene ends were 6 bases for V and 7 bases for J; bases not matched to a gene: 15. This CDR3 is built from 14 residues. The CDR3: CSVLGQEDPYEQYF. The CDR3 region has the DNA TGCAGCGTCCTCGGACAGGAGGACCCTTATGAGCAGTACTTC.

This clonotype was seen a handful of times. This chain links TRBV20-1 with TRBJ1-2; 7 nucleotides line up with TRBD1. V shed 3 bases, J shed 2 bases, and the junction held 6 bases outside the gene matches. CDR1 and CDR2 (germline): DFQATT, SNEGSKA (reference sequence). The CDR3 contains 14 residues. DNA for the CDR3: TGCAGTGCTAGTCCGAGACAGGGAAACTATGGCTACACCTTC. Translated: CSASPRQGNYGYTF.

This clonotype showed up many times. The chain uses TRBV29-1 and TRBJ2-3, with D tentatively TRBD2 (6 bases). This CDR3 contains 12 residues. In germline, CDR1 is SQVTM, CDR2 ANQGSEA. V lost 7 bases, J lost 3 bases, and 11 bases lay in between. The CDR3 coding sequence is TGCAGCGGCGGTGGAGGGACAGATACGCAGTATTTT. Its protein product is CSGGGGTDTQYF.

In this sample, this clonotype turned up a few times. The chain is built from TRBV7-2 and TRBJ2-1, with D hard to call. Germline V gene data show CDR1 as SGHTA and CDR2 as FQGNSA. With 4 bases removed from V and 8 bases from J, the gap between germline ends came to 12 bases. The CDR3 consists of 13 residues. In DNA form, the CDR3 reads TGTGCCAGCAGCTCTTACCTAGTGCATGAGCAGTTCTTC. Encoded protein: CASSSYLVHEQFF.

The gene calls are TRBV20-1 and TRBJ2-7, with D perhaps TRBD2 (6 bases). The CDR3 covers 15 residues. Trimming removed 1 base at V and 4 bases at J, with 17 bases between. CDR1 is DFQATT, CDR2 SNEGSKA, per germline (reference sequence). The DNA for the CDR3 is TGCAGTGCTAGAGTATCCCCGGGACTGAGTTACGAGCAGTACTTC. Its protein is CSARVSPGLSYEQYF.

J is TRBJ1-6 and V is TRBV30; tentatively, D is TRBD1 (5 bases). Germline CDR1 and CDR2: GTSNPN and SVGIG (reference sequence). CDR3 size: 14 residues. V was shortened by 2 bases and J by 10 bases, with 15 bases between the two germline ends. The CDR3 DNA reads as TGTGCCTGGAGTCAGCGGGGGGGGAGCTCACCCCTCCACTTT. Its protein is CAWSQRGGSSPLHF.

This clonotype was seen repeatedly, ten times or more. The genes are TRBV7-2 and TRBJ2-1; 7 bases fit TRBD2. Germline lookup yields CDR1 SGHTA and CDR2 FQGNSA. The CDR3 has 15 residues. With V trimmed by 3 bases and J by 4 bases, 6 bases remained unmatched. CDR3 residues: CASSLVAGSYNEQFF. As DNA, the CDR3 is TGTGCCAGCAGCTTGGTAGCGGGTTCTTACAATGAGCAGTTCTTC. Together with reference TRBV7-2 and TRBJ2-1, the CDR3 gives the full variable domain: GAGVSQSPSNKVTEKGKDVELRCDPISGHTALYWYRQSLGQGLEFLIYFQGNSAPDKSGLPSDRFSAERTGGSVSTLTIQRTQQEDSAVYLCASSLVAGSYNEQFFGPGTRLTVL.

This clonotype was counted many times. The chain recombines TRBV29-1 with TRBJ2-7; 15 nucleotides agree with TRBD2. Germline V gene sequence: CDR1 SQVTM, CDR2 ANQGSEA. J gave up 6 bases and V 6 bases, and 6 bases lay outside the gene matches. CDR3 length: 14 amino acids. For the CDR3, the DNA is TGCAGCGTAGGACTAGCGGGAGGGCTGAGCGAGCAGTACTTC. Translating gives CSVGLAGGLSEQYF.

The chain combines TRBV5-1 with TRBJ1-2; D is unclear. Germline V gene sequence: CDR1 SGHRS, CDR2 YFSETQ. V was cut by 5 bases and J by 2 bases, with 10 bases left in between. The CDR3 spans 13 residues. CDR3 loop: CASRRAPNYGYTF. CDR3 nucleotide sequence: TGCGCCAGCAGGAGGGCACCAAACTATGGCTACACCTTC.

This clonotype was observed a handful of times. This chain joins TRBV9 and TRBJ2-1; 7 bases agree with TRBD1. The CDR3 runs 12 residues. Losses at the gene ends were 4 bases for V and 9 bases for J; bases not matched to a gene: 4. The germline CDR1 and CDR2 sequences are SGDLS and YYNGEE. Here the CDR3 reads CASSPQGVEQFF. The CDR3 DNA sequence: TGTGCCAGCAGCCCGCAGGGGGTTGAGCAGTTCTTC.

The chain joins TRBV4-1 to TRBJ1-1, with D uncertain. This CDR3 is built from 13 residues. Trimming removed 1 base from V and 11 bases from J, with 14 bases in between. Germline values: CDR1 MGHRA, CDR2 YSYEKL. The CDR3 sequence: CASSQVIGLGAFF. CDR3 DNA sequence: TGCGCCAGCAGCCAAGTTATAGGGTTGGGGGCTTTCTTT.

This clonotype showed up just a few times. The CDR3 coding sequence is TGTGCCAGCAGCTCCAATCAGCTACCAGATACGCAGTATTTT. The encoded protein is CASSSNQLPDTQYF. The V and J genes are TRBV7-2 and TRBJ2-3; D is undetermined. Germline lookup yields CDR1 SGHTA and CDR2 FQGNSA. CDR3 length: 14 amino acids. V was trimmed by 4 bases and J by 4 bases, leaving 12 bases between them.

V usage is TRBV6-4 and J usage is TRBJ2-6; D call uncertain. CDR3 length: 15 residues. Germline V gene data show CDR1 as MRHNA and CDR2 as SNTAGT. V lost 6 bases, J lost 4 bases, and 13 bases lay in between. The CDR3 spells CASSGVSWGANVLTF. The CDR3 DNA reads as TGTGCCAGCAGCGGCGTTTCTTGGGGGGCCAACGTCCTGACTTTC.